The 21 T cell receptor beta chains reported below all come from one sample, sequenced in a study of T cells in localized non-small cell lung cancer. The data were produced by immunoSEQ multiplex PCR, yet TCRdb's version contains in-frame clones alone and is incomplete. The sample lists tens of thousands of clones; around nine tenths were seen once. The specimen was peripheral blood, collected before any cancer treatment. These receptors were collected from a woman between 40 and 69 years old with stage I lung adenocarcinoma.

The V gene is TRBV9, the J gene TRBJ1-1; TRBD1 agrees at 8 bases. The germline CDR1 and CDR2 sequences are SGDLS and YYNGEE. This CDR3 is built from 15 residues. The trim removed 3 bases at V and 0 bases at J, leaving 4 bases unmatched. CDR3 sequence reads: CASSALQGVNTEAFF. Written as DNA, the CDR3 is TGTGCCAGCAGCGCCCTACAGGGGGTGAACACTGAAGCTTTCTTT.

V usage is TRBV18 and J usage is TRBJ1-1, with 7 bases identical to TRBD1. The CDR3 extends over 16 amino acids. Germline V lookup: CDR1 KGHSH, CDR2 LQKENI. V was pared by 5 bases and J by 1 base, with 10 bases of the junction left unmatched. CDR3 sequence reads: CASSMGQILANTEAFF. The CDR3 DNA reads as TGTGCCAGCTCAATGGGACAGATTCTGGCGAACACTGAAGCTTTCTTT.

The CDR3 DNA reads TGTGCCAGCAGCGCCCCGGCGGGGGACAGGAACACCGGGGAGCTGTTTTTT. This codes for CASSAPAGDRNTGELFF. The rearrangement links TRBV9 to TRBJ2-2; tentatively, D is TRBD1 or TRBD2 (7 bases each). There are 17 residues in the CDR3. Trimming cost V 3 bases and J 1 base, with 16 bases left between them. Germline loops: CDR1 SGDLS, CDR2 YYNGEE.

The J gene is TRBJ2-7, the V gene TRBV11-3; TRBD1 agrees at 12 bases. The V gene's germline CDR1 is SGHNT and CDR2 YENEEA. With 1 base clipped from V and 6 bases from J, the junction kept 4 bases outside the gene matches. This CDR3 is 15 amino acids long. The CDR3 sequence is CASSLVGQGAVEQYF. CDR3 bases: TGTGCCAGCAGCTTAGTGGGACAGGGGGCTGTCGAGCAGTACTTC.

The J gene is TRBJ2-5, the V gene TRBV27; 7 bases line up with TRBD1. The trim removed 3 bases at V and 3 bases at J, leaving 7 bases unmatched. Germline V gene data show CDR1 as MNHEY and CDR2 as SMNVEV (reference sequence). The length of the CDR3 is 15 residues. CDR3: CASSFIFDREETQYF. For the CDR3, the DNA is TGTGCCAGCAGTTTTATCTTCGACAGGGAAGAGACCCAGTACTTC.

The chain recombines TRBV4-2 with TRBJ2-5; 11 bases map to TRBD2. This CDR3 is built from 16 residues. V lost 3 bases and J lost 3; bases outside the gene matches: 6. Germline values: CDR1 LGHNA, CDR2 YNFKEQ. CDR3 DNA: TGTGCCAGCAGCCATGGGCTAGCGGGGGGCAAAGAGACCCAGTACTTC. It codes for CASSHGLAGGKETQYF.

The chain couples TRBV5-4 to TRBJ1-6; D may be TRBD1 (6 bases). The V gene's germline CDR1 is SGHNT and CDR2 YYREEE (reference sequence). Trimming left V 3 bases short and J 0 bases short, with 13 bases between. CDR3 length: 17 amino acids. The CDR3 loop reads CASSSAGASSYNSPLHF. The CDR3 DNA is TGTGCCAGCAGCTCGGCGGGGGCGAGCTCCTATAATTCACCCCTCCACTTT.

CDR3 DNA sequence: TGTGCCAGCTCACCACAAAGAGGAGTTGCAACTAATGAAAAACTGTTTTTT. This encodes CASSPQRGVATNEKLFF. The chain uses TRBV18 and TRBJ1-4; D is unclear. The CDR3 runs to 17 residues. Germline V gene sequence: CDR1 KGHSH, CDR2 LQKENI. V lost 1 base and J lost 0, with 12 bases in between.

This clone was counted once. The chain employs TRBV7-8 and TRBJ1-2; D is uncertain. The CDR3 contains 16 residues. Trimming stripped 5 bases from V and 4 bases from J, with 20 bases between. Germline V CDR1 and CDR2: SGHVS, FQNEAQ. The CDR3 region has the DNA TGTGCCAGCAGCGGTGGTTCTGGGCCGCCGGGCTATGGCTACACCTTC. It codes for CASSGGSGPPGYGYTF.

As for this clone: This sample includes further DNA sequences coding for the same CDR3. The chain couples TRBV2 to TRBJ1-3; 9 bases agree with TRBD1. The CDR3 totals 16 residues. J was trimmed by 2 bases and V by 6 bases; bases with no gene match: 8. CDR1 and CDR2 from the germline V gene are SNHLY and FYNNEI. CDR3 residues: CASRRADRGPGNTIYF. In nucleotides, the CDR3 is TGTGCCAGCAGAAGGGCGGACAGGGGCCCTGGAAACACCATATATTTT.

The chain is built from TRBV15 and TRBJ2-7; D possibly matches TRBD1 or TRBD2 (5 bases each). The CDR3 spans 13 residues. Per the germline V gene, CDR1 is LNHNV and CDR2 is YYDKDF (reference sequence). Trimming took off 0 bases at V and 5 bases at J, with 8 bases between the two ends. CDR3 nucleotides: TGTGCCACCAGCAGAGATTGGGGGAACGAGCAGTACTTC. Protein sequence: CATSRDWGNEQYF.

This clone was found a few times. This chain uses TRBV27 with TRBJ1-5, with D uncertain. This CDR3 comprises 14 residues. Germline-derived CDR1 and CDR2 are MNHEY and SMNVEV (reference sequence). V was clipped by 4 bases and J by 0 bases, with 7 bases between them. Here the CDR3 DNA reads TGTGCCAGCAGTTCAGTAAATAGCAATCAGCCCCAGCATTTT. Amino acids: CASSSVNSNQPQHF.

The rearrangement links TRBV5-3 to TRBJ1-5; D gene ambiguous. TRBV5-3 is treated as an ORF (open reading frame) with a function not yet certain. V dropped 0 bases and J dropped 2 bases, with 15 bases sitting between them. The CDR3 totals 17 residues. The CDR3: CARSLAGQVGGNQPQHF. The CDR3 DNA reads as TGTGCCAGAAGCTTGGCCGGCCAGGTTGGAGGCAATCAGCCCCAGCATTTT.

This clone was counted once. V is TRBV7-8 and J is TRBJ1-6, with TRBD1 matching 11 bases. Germline CDR1 is SGHVS and CDR2 is FQNEAQ. Germline trimming cut 6 bases from V and 3 bases from J; bases unmatched to any gene: 7. CDR3 size: 17 residues. The CDR3 region has the DNA TGTGCCAGCAGGCTCCGGGACAGGGGGAACTATAATTCACCCCTCCACTTT. Protein: CASRLRDRGNYNSPLHF. The full variable domain, rest sourced from reference TRBV7-8 and TRBJ1-6, is GAGVSQSPRYKVAKRGQDVALRCDPISGHVSLFWYQQALGQGPEFLTYFQNEAQLDKSGLPSDRFFAERPEGSVSTLKIQRTQQEDSAVYLCASRLRDRGNYNSPLHFGNGTRLTVT.

This chain connects TRBV6-5 to TRBJ1-3; D not resolved. Trimming pared 2 bases from V and 4 bases from J, leaving 15 bases between. The CDR3 is 16 amino acids. CDR1 and CDR2 from the germline V gene are MNHEY and SVGAGI. CDR3: CASSYTRGGRGNTIYF. CDR3 bases: TGTGCCAGCAGTTACACCCGGGGAGGGCGCGGAAACACCATATATTTT.

The chain couples TRBV6-5 to TRBJ2-5; D unresolved. The CDR3 extends over 11 amino acids. V lost 4 bases, J lost 7 bases, and 7 bases lay in between. CDR1 and CDR2 from the germline V gene are MNHEY and SVGAGI. The CDR3 DNA follows: TGTGCCAGCAGTTGGGTGGGGACCCAGTACTTC. This encodes CASSWVGTQYF.

J is TRBJ1-1 and V is TRBV11-3; possibly TRBD1 for D (6 bases). This CDR3 comprises 15 residues. Germline V gives CDR1 SGHNT, CDR2 YENEEA. The V and J ends lost 4 bases and 2 bases respectively, with 14 bases between them. The CDR3: CASSSAGGFNTEAFF. The CDR3 coding sequence is TGTGCCAGCAGCTCGGCCGGGGGCTTCAACACTGAAGCTTTCTTT.

In this sample, this clone turned up a few times. The chain has TRBV23-1 and TRBJ1-1; no clear D gene. TRBV23-1 is noted as an ORF with a role that remains uncertain. The CDR3 spans 11 residues. V was trimmed by 5 bases and J by 5 bases, leaving 6 bases between them. The CDR3 reads CASSFVTEAFF. The CDR3 DNA is TGCGCCAGCAGTTTCGTTACTGAAGCTTTCTTT.

CDR3 sequence reads: CASSPDRVSSYEQYF. CDR3 in DNA: TGTGCCAGCAGTCCTGACAGGGTAAGCTCCTACGAGCAGTACTTC. J is TRBJ2-7 and V is TRBV7-9, with 7 bases identical to TRBD1. Germline CDR1 and CDR2: SEHNR and FQNEAQ (reference sequence). The CDR3 has 15 residues. The ends lost 6 bases at V and 0 bases at J; junction bases unmatched: 8.

J is TRBJ1-5 and V is TRBV19, with D possibly being TRBD1 (6 bases). The CDR3 is 16 amino acids. V was shortened by 0 bases and J by 6 bases, with 15 bases between the two germline ends. Germline CDR1 LNHDA, CDR2 SQIVND (reference sequence). CDR3 residues: CASSIDRGGTSQPQHF. In DNA form, the CDR3 reads TGTGCCAGTAGTATAGATCGAGGGGGTACAAGTCAGCCCCAGCATTTT.

The V call is TRBV14, the J call TRBJ2-7, with D hard to call. The germline gives CDR1 SGHDN, CDR2 FVKESK. V dropped 1 base and J dropped 2 bases, with 9 bases sitting between them. This CDR3 region has 14 residues. CDR3 DNA: TGTGCCAGCAGCCAAGGTGTCATACCCTACGAGCAGTACTTC. It encodes CASSQGVIPYEQYF.